The 15 T cell receptor beta chains given below trace back to one sample, sequenced in a study of shared T cell receptors in the human thymus. The method was immunoSEQ multiplex PCR; TCRdb's version includes in-frame clones alone and lacks a portion of them. The sample carries fewer than 700,000 clones, 85% to 90% recorded once. The data were also submitted as part of a second study, on human thymus T cells.

The specimen sequenced was thymocytes. The receptors were sampled from a boy under two years old with a congenital heart defect.

The genes are TRBV19 and TRBJ2-3, with a tentative D call TRBD2 (6 bases). V was trimmed by 6 bases and J by 1 base, leaving 26 bases between them. The CDR3 runs to 19 residues. Germline V lookup: CDR1 LNHDA, CDR2 SQIVND (reference sequence). Written as DNA, the CDR3 is TGTGCCAGTAGCCGCCGGCGATTATGCGGGAAGGGAGGCACAGATACGCAGTATTTT. This gives the protein CASSRRRLCGKGGTDTQYF. Full variable domain (remainder filled in from reference TRBV19 and TRBJ2-3): DGGITQSPKYLFRKEGQNVTLSCEQNLNHDAMYWYRQDPGQGLRLIYYSQIVNDFQKGDIAEGYSVSREKKESFPLTVTSAQKNPTAFYLCASSRRRLCGKGGTDTQYFGPGTRLTVL.

The CDR3: CASRSKRDNRYEQYF. In nucleotides, the CDR3 is TGTGCCAGCAGATCCAAGCGAGATAATAGGTACGAGCAGTACTTC. The gene calls are TRBV27 and TRBJ2-5; D is undetermined. The J call may be mistaken, given a closer DNA end match to TRBJ2-7. CDR3 length equals 15 residues. The germline V gene encodes CDR1 MNHEY and CDR2 SMNVEV (reference sequence).

The rearrangement links TRBV4-3 to TRBJ1-3; D gene ambiguous. Germline assignment: CDR1 LGHNA and CDR2 YSLEER. V shed 0 bases and J shed 5 bases, with 17 bases lying between them. The CDR3 runs to 17 residues. CDR3 region: CASSQDRPRGGRNTIYF. In DNA form, the CDR3 reads TGCGCCAGCAGCCAAGATCGACCGCGGGGTGGGCGAAACACCATATATTTT.

This clone was detected only once. The V and J genes are TRBV28 and TRBJ2-7, with 7 bases identical to TRBD1. Germline assignment: CDR1 MDHEN and CDR2 SYDVKM. This CDR3 spans 13 amino acids. V lost 7 bases and J lost 6; bases outside the gene matches: 9. For the CDR3, the DNA is TGTGCCAGCATGAGGGGGCCCGTGGGCGAGCAGTACTTC. Translating gives CASMRGPVGEQYF.

The chain combines TRBV10-3 with TRBJ2-7; 10 bases are shared with TRBD2. V lost 6 bases to trimming and J lost 1 base; unmatched junction nucleotides: 3. The CDR3 length is 14 residues. Germline V gene data show CDR1 as ENHRY and CDR2 as SYGVKD. The CDR3 spells CAISRTSGSYEQYF. DNA for the CDR3: TGTGCCATCAGCCGGACTAGCGGATCCTACGAGCAGTACTTC.

This rearrangement joins TRBV7-2 to TRBJ2-7; D may be TRBD2 (6 bases). The CDR3 length is 15 residues. V lost 1 base and J lost 1, with 11 bases in between. Germline V lookup: CDR1 SGHTA, CDR2 FQGNSA. The CDR3 region is CASSLGAGPSYEQYF. DNA of the CDR3: TGTGCCAGCAGCTTAGGGGCGGGACCATCCTACGAGCAGTACTTC.

The V and J genes are TRBV28 and TRBJ2-2, with 10 positions matching TRBD1. V was pared by 4 bases and J by 6 bases, with 5 bases of the junction left unmatched. The length of the CDR3 is 15 residues. Germline V gene lookup returns CDR1 MDHEN and CDR2 SYDVKM. CDR3 sequence: CASSSGTGEPGELFF. CDR3 DNA: TGTGCCAGCAGTTCCGGGACAGGGGAGCCCGGGGAGCTGTTTTTT.

The chain has TRBV27 and TRBJ1-1; 8 nucleotides match TRBD1. Per germline, CDR1 MNHEY and CDR2 SMNVEV (reference sequence). The V and J ends lost 3 bases and 3 bases, in that order; junction bases with no gene match: 15. The CDR3 extends over 18 amino acids. DNA of the CDR3: TGTGCCAGCAGTTTTGGTCCGATCCAGGGGGCTGGGTACACTGAAGCTTTCTTT. Protein sequence: CASSFGPIQGAGYTEAFF.

The chain carries TRBV28 and TRBJ1-2; D may be TRBD1 (6 bases). The CDR3 loop spans 12 amino acids. Trimming removed 8 bases at V and 8 bases at J, with 15 bases between. CDR1 and CDR2 from the germline V gene are MDHEN and SYDVKM. In nucleotides, the CDR3 is TGTGCCAGCGCGGGGGGCTCTGGAGGCTACACCTTC. Its translation is CASAGGSGGYTF.

This clone was observed once. V and J are TRBV9 and TRBJ2-1; D possibly corresponds to TRBD1 (6 bases). CDR1 SGDLS and CDR2 YYNGEE come from the germline V gene. Between the trimmed V and J ends, which lost 4 bases and 6 bases, there was a span of 14 bases. This CDR3 spans 14 amino acids. CDR3 loop: CASSSRDIFNEQFF. The DNA for the CDR3 is TGTGCCAGCAGCTCTCGGGACATTTTCAATGAGCAGTTCTTC.

This clone occurred a few times. This rearrangement joins TRBV7-9 to TRBJ2-2; no clear D gene. Germline assignment: CDR1 SEHNR and CDR2 FQNEAQ (reference sequence). This CDR3 comprises 16 residues. The V end was cut by 1 base, the J end by 5 bases, with 14 bases between. CDR3 in amino acids: CASSLVSRSRTGELFF. The CDR3, as DNA: TGTGCCAGCAGCTTAGTTAGTCGGTCCCGGACCGGGGAGCTGTTTTTT.

This clone was seen more than once but under ten times. The rearrangement joins TRBV27 to TRBJ2-2; TRBD2 might be the D (6 bases). This CDR3 has 14 amino acids. Germline V gene data show CDR1 as MNHEY and CDR2 as SMNVEV (reference sequence). Deletions cut 2 bases from V and 4 bases from J, with 8 bases between. The CDR3 nucleotides are TGTGCCAGCAGTTTAGAGGGAGGCACCGGGGAGCTGTTTTTT. This codes for CASSLEGGTGELFF.

This chain connects TRBV7-9 to TRBJ2-7, with TRBD1 identical over 9 bases. The germline V gene has CDR1 SEHNR and CDR2 FQNEAQ (reference sequence). V shed 3 bases, J shed 7 bases, and the junction held 16 bases outside the gene matches. The CDR3 covers 17 residues. The CDR3 loop reads CASSFELTGTGHREQYF. Written as DNA, the CDR3 is TGTGCCAGCAGCTTTGAGCTGACCGGGACAGGGCATCGTGAGCAGTACTTC.

The chain carries TRBV2 and TRBJ1-1, with 9 positions matching TRBD1. Looked up from germline, CDR1 is SNHLY and CDR2 is FYNNEI. Trimming removed 5 bases from V and 0 bases from J; junction bases left unmatched: 10. The CDR3 totals 17 residues. The CDR3 DNA is TGTGCCAGCAGTTGCCCCGGGACAGGGAATATGAACACTGAAGCTTTCTTT. Translating it yields CASSCPGTGNMNTEAFF.

The V gene is TRBV27, the J gene TRBJ2-3, with TRBD2 matching 7 bases. Germline CDR1 is MNHEY and CDR2 is SMNVEV (reference sequence). The V and J ends lost 5 bases and 0 bases, in that order; junction bases with no gene match: 17. CDR3 size: 19 residues. This chain's CDR3 is CASSAINGRPKMSTDTQYF. The DNA for the CDR3 is TGTGCCAGCAGTGCAATCAACGGGAGGCCGAAAATGAGCACAGATACGCAGTATTTT.